These 9 T cell receptor beta chains came from one sample sequenced in a study of T cell responses to AZD1222 COVID-19 vaccine. Only in-frame clones appear in the TCRdb table, and some are missing; sequencing was by immunoSEQ multiplex PCR. The table shows 84,000 or so clones, with around 85% occurring only once. The sequencing here drew on peripheral blood, taken on day 0 of AZD1222 vaccination. The source is an adult in good health.

The rearrangement joins TRBV5-6 to TRBJ2-5; D gene uncertain. V was cut by 2 bases and J by 6 bases, with 5 bases left in between. The V gene's germline CDR1 is SGHDT and CDR2 YYEEEE. The CDR3 runs to 11 residues. The CDR3 region has the DNA TGTGCCAGCAGCTTCCTTCAGACCCAGTACTTC. Its protein product is CASSFLQTQYF.

In its sample, this clone was seen a few times. The V call is TRBV19, the J call TRBJ2-1; D gene unclear. This CDR3 is built from 13 residues. The V and J ends lost 7 bases and 5 bases respectively, with 12 bases between them. Germline V lookup: CDR1 LNHDA, CDR2 SQIVND (reference sequence). CDR3 coding DNA: TGTGCCAGTACCCCGGCCTGGAACAATGAGCAGTTCTTC. Translating it yields CASTPAWNNEQFF.

The table lists this clone with many counts. The V call is TRBV6-5, the J call TRBJ1-2; no clear D. Germline CDR1 MNHEY, CDR2 SVGAGI. This CDR3 comprises 12 residues. The V gene lost 7 bases and the J gene lost 8 bases, with 14 bases spanning the gap. The CDR3 sequence is CASNSGGEGYTF. CDR3 nucleotide sequence: TGTGCCAGCAATTCTGGCGGGGAAGGCTACACCTTC.

The rearrangement uses TRBV28 and TRBJ2-7; possibly TRBD1 for D (6 bases). The germline gives CDR1 MDHEN, CDR2 SYDVKM. V was trimmed by 10 bases and J by 2 bases, leaving 15 bases between them. This CDR3 has 13 amino acids. The CDR3 DNA is TGTGCCACTTACAGGGCCTCCCCCTACGAGCAGTACTTC. This sequence encodes CATYRASPYEQYF.

V and J are TRBV3-1 (or the pseudogene TRBV3-2) and TRBJ2-7; 10 bases line up with TRBD2. CDR1 and CDR2 from the germline V gene are LGHDT and YNNKEL (reference sequence). V was pared by 4 bases and J by 2 bases, with 5 bases of the junction left unmatched. The CDR3 has 15 residues. CDR3 sequence reads: CASSRRTSGTYEQYF. CDR3 sequence (DNA): TGTGCCAGCAGCCGAAGGACTAGCGGAACCTACGAGCAGTACTTC.

This sequence joins TRBV6-5 and TRBJ1-1; D not resolved. Trimming removed 1 base from V and 2 bases from J, with 8 bases in between. Per germline, CDR1 MNHEY and CDR2 SVGAGI. The CDR3 has 14 residues. The CDR3 here is CASSYFSLNTEAFF. CDR3 sequence (DNA): TGTGCCAGCAGTTACTTCAGCTTAAACACTGAAGCTTTCTTT.

The chain joins TRBV7-2 to TRBJ1-6, with no clear D. The V gene's germline CDR1 is SGHTA and CDR2 FQGNSA. Trimming stripped 4 bases from V and 0 bases from J, with 16 bases between. This CDR3 spans 18 amino acids. CDR3 nucleotide sequence: TGTGCCAGCAGCTCCCCCCGCTCAGATAGCTCCTATAATTCACCCCTCCACTTT. Translated, it gives CASSSPRSDSSYNSPLHF. Full variable domain (missing parts from reference TRBV7-2 and TRBJ1-6): GAGVSQSPSNKVTEKGKDVELRCDPISGHTALYWYRQSLGQGLEFLIYFQGNSAPDKSGLPSDRFSAERTGGSVSTLTIQRTQQEDSAVYLCASSSPRSDSSYNSPLHFGNGTRLTVT.

This clone has just one count. V is TRBV27 and J is TRBJ1-1, with D unclear. This CDR3 comprises 14 residues. From germline, CDR1 is MNHEY and CDR2 SMNVEV (reference sequence). V was clipped by 0 bases and J by 4 bases, with 9 bases between them. CDR3 sequence: CASSLSFRFTEAFF. The DNA for the CDR3 is TGTGCCAGCAGTTTATCGTTTCGGTTCACTGAAGCTTTCTTT.

In its sample, this clone was seen once. This chain links TRBV19 with TRBJ2-3; 11 positions agree with TRBD1. From germline, CDR1 is LNHDA and CDR2 SQIVND (reference sequence). The CDR3 spans 16 residues. With V trimmed by 4 bases and J by 0 bases, 3 bases remained unmatched. The CDR3 bases are TGTGCCAGTAGTACCAGGGACAGGGGGAGCACAGATACGCAGTATTTT. Its translation is CASSTRDRGSTDTQYF.